The 9 T cell receptor beta chains below all came from one sample that was sequenced in a study of T cell responses to AZD1222 COVID-19 vaccine. Only in-frame clones appear in the TCRdb table, and some are missing; sequencing was by immunoSEQ multiplex PCR. In the table there are some 150,000 clones, more than 70% of which are singletons. The material was peripheral blood, obtained 28 days after the second AZD1222 dose. All receptors come from an adult who received the AZD1222 COVID-19 vaccine.

The V gene is TRBV28, the J gene TRBJ1-5, with TRBD1 matching over 11 bases. Germline lookup yields CDR1 MDHEN and CDR2 SYDVKM. The length of the CDR3 is 15 residues. V gave up 8 bases and J gave up 5 bases; unmatched junction bases: 8. CDR3: CASSTGTGGDQPQHF. For the CDR3, the DNA is TGTGCCAGCTCCACTGGGACAGGGGGGGATCAGCCCCAGCATTTT.

CDR3 in DNA: TGTGCCTGGAGTAGGCTAGGCCGAGATACGCAGTATTTT. The encoded protein is CAWSRLGRDTQYF. The J gene is TRBJ2-3, the V gene TRBV30; D call uncertain. The CDR3 is made up of 13 amino acids. Trimming removed 2 bases from V and 5 bases from J, with 11 bases in between. Germline CDR1 reads GTSNPN; CDR2 reads SVGIG (reference sequence).

This clone appeared a few times. The chain couples TRBV7-9 to TRBJ2-4; no definite D call. V lost 5 bases and J lost 7, with 9 bases in between. The CDR3 has 12 amino acids. Per the germline V gene, CDR1 is SEHNR and CDR2 is FQNEAQ (reference sequence). The CDR3 DNA reads as TGTGCCAGCAGCGGAGCCGGGAACATTCAGTACTTC. This translates into CASSGAGNIQYF.

The J gene is TRBJ1-4, the V gene TRBV9; D is possibly TRBD1 (5 bases). The V end was cut by 3 bases, the J end by 4 bases, with 16 bases between. The CDR3 covers 16 residues. From germline, CDR1 is SGDLS and CDR2 YYNGEE. This chain's CDR3 is CASSGGYRRDNEKLFF. CDR3 bases: TGTGCCAGCAGCGGGGGCTACAGGCGGGATAATGAAAAACTGTTTTTT.

The chain couples TRBV27 to TRBJ1-6, with D unclear. CDR3 size: 14 residues. Germline V gene lookup returns CDR1 MNHEY and CDR2 SMNVEV (reference sequence). V lost 3 bases and J 5 bases, leaving 8 bases between the germline ends. The CDR3 region has the DNA TGTGCCAGCAGTTTCCGAGGAAATAATTCACCCCTCCACTTT. This translates into CASSFRGNNSPLHF.

The rearrangement uses TRBV28 and TRBJ1-1; the match to TRBD1 covers 7 bases. Trimming cost V 5 bases and J 7 bases; bases outside gene matches: 7. Germline assignment: CDR1 MDHEN and CDR2 SYDVKM. This CDR3 comprises 13 residues. The CDR3 reads CASSQERDSEAFF. The CDR3 coding sequence is TGTGCCAGCAGTCAAGAAAGGGACAGTGAAGCTTTCTTT.

The rearrangement uses TRBV7-6 and TRBJ2-2, with D possibly matching TRBD1 (5 bases). The CDR3 has 16 amino acids. Germline loops: CDR1 SGHVS, CDR2 FNYEAQ. V was clipped by 5 bases and J by 0 bases, with 13 bases between them. The CDR3 is CASSPIAGSNTGELFF. As DNA, the CDR3 is TGTGCCAGCAGCCCAATAGCAGGGTCGAACACCGGGGAGCTGTTTTTT.

This chain links TRBV2 with TRBJ2-1; 7 positions agree with TRBD1. This CDR3 has 15 amino acids. Per the germline V gene, CDR1 is SNHLY and CDR2 is FYNNEI. Trimming removed 7 bases from V and 9 bases from J; junction bases left unmatched: 15. The CDR3 nucleotides are TGTGCCAGCACCCTTAGGACAGGTTCTATGGGTGAGCAGTTCTTC. Its protein is CASTLRTGSMGEQFF.

The chain couples TRBV7-3 to TRBJ1-2, with D hard to call. V lost 2 bases and J 6 bases, leaving 34 bases between the germline ends. Germline lookup yields CDR1 SGHTA and CDR2 FQGTGA. CDR3 length equals 21 residues. CDR3 in DNA: TGTGCCAGCAGCTTAGGACGTGTTCAAGGTCTATCGACGGGGAGTATCGATGGCTACACCTTC. Translated: CASSLGRVQGLSTGSIDGYTF.